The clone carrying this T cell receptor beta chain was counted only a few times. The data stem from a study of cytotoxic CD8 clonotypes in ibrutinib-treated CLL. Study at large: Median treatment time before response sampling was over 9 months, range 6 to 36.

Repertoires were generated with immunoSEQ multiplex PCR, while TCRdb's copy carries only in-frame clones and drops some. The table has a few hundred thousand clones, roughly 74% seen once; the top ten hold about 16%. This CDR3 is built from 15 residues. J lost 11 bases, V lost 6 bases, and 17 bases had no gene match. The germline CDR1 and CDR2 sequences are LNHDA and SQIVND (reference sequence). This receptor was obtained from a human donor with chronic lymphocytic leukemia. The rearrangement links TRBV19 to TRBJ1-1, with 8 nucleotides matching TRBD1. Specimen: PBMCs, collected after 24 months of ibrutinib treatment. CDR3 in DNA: TGTGCCAGTAGCGCCCATGGGGACAGGAATATTCGGGCTTTCTTT. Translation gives CASSAHGDRNIRAFF.